The 7 T cell receptor beta chains listed next were all sequenced from one sample in a study of blood T cells in healthy people across ages. Together with a sample-barcoded 5' primer, a J-beta primer mix was included in a second PCR lasting about 6 to 11 cycles. One entry per CDR3 protein, called by TCRdb with MiXCR from the 5' RACE reads. The table has a few hundred thousand distinct CDR3 sequences, roughly half seen once. Sample: blood. The source is a man aged 60 to 75 in good health.

This clonotype was observed at least ten times. The chain is built from TRBV7-2 and TRBJ2-7, with D perhaps TRBD2 (6 bases). The CDR3 contains 12 residues. CDR1 and CDR2 from the germline V gene are SGHTA and FQGNSA. V was shortened by 8 bases and J by 3 bases, with 11 bases between the two germline ends. CDR3 sequence: CASGTPRYEQYF. CDR3 DNA sequence: TGTGCCAGCGGGACTCCACGCTACGAGCAGTACTTC.

The V call is TRBV27, the J call TRBJ2-3; 8 nucleotides agree with TRBD2. Germline V gene sequence: CDR1 MNHEY, CDR2 SMNVEV (reference sequence). J was trimmed by 2 bases and V by 0 bases; bases with no gene match: 4. The CDR3 runs 16 residues. The CDR3 DNA reads as TGTGCCAGCAGTTTATCGGTAGCGGGAACCACAGATACGCAGTATTTT. It translates to CASSLSVAGTTDTQYF.

CDR3 residues: CSATRTSGIQETQYF. CDR3 DNA sequence: TGCAGTGCCACTCGGACTAGCGGGATTCAAGAGACCCAGTACTTC. The chain carries TRBV20-1 and TRBJ2-5; 12 bases align to TRBD2. Losses at the gene ends were 6 bases for V and 2 bases for J; bases not matched to a gene: 7. Germline V gives CDR1 DFQATT, CDR2 SNEGSKA (reference sequence). The CDR3 extends over 15 amino acids.

This clonotype was seen more than once but under ten times. CDR3 residues: CSATGDRSDTQYF. CDR3 coding DNA: TGCAGTGCCACAGGGGATAGGTCAGATACGCAGTATTTT. The chain carries TRBV20-1 and TRBJ2-3, with 7 bases aligning to TRBD1. The CDR3 sequence is 13 residues long. Germline CDR1 is DFQATT and CDR2 is SNEGSKA (reference sequence). The trim removed 6 bases at V and 4 bases at J, leaving 7 bases unmatched.

This chain uses TRBV20-1 with TRBJ1-1; weak D call: TRBD1 (6 bases). The V gene lost 6 bases and the J gene lost 2 bases, with 13 bases spanning the gap. Germline CDR1 and CDR2: DFQATT and SNEGSKA (reference sequence). The length of the CDR3 is 13 residues. The CDR3 is CSAEGDTNTEAFF. The CDR3 coding sequence is TGCAGTGCCGAGGGGGACACTAACACTGAAGCTTTCTTT.

V and J are TRBV29-1 and TRBJ2-4; D is uncertain. Trimming left V 7 bases short and J 1 base short, with 11 bases between. This CDR3 has 13 amino acids. Germline V CDR1 and CDR2: SQVTM, ANQGSEA. The CDR3 sequence is CSALGRAKNIQYF. The CDR3 DNA reads as TGCAGCGCCTTAGGCAGGGCCAAAAACATTCAGTACTTC.

The V and J genes are TRBV6-6 and TRBJ2-5, with 7 bases fitting TRBD2. Germline CDR1 is MNHNY and CDR2 is SVGAGI (reference sequence). V lost 5 bases, J lost 2 bases, and 8 bases stayed unmatched. The CDR3 runs to 15 residues. CDR3 in DNA: TGTGCCAGCAGTGACCCCCCAGCGGGACAAGAGACCCAGTACTTC. Translation gives CASSDPPAGQETQYF.